This T cell receptor beta chain is from a study of blood T cell repertoires in COVID-19. Study-level background: COVID-19 samples, acute and convalescent, were from the United States, Italy and Spain. The analysed material was cDNA or gDNA that came from T cells, B-cell-depleted T cells, or PBMCs.

How the authors handled the data: Nucleated cell number was recorded as an estimate derived from reference gene primer amplification. Data came from immunoSEQ multiplex PCR; TCRdb stores just in-frame clones and leaves some out. D and trimming come from the DNA, and the V and J calls and clone size come from that table. The table shows about 190,000 clones, with roughly 90% occurring only once. This CDR3 contains 16 residues. V was pared by 0 bases and J by 4 bases, with 15 bases between. CDR1 and CDR2 (germline): SGHTA, FQGNSA. The source of this sequence is a man in his fifties with acute or convalescent COVID-19. Material: peripheral blood. This chain uses TRBV7-2 with TRBJ1-2; tentatively, D is TRBD1 (6 bases). The DNA of the CDR3 is TGTGCCAGCAGCTTAGCGGGGGCCGGTCCAAGCTATGGCTACACCTTC. Encoded protein: CASSLAGAGPSYGYTF.